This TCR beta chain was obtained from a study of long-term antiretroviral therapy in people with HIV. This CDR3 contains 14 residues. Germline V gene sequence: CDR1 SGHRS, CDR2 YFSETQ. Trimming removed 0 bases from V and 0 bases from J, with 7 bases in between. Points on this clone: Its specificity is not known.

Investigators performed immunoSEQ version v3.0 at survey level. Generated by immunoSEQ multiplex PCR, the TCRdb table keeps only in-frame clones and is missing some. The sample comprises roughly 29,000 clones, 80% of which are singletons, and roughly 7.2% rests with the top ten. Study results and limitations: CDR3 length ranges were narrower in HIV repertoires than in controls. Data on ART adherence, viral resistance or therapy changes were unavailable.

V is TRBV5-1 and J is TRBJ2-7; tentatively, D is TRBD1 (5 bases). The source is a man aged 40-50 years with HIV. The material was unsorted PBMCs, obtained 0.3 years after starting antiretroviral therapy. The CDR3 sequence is CASSLGRDSYEQYF. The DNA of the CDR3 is TGCGCCAGCAGCTTGGGCAGGGACTCCTACGAGCAGTACTTC.